This TCR beta chain was found in a study of cytomegalovirus exposure and HLA in healthy donors. Notes on the study in general: About 87% or about 30% of the time was how often most TCR beta V segments were productive, according to an earlier analysis. Versus the approximately 700-donor mean, an Asian-associated ancestry cluster reportedly showed fewer N-insertions in a later analysis.

V was shortened by 2 bases and J by 3 bases, with 10 bases between the two germline ends. The CDR3 runs 14 residues. The germline CDR1 and CDR2 sequences are MNHNS and SASEGT. Vbeta (60) and Jbeta (13) primers were used in the PCR. Sequencing was performed with immunoSEQ multiplex PCR; in TCRdb, only in-frame clones are kept and a portion is missing. The sample has approximately 140,000 clones, around 80% seen once. The donors comprised healthy bone marrow donors. Comment on this clone: Its matching antigen is unknown.

This TCR came from a male donor in good health and CMV-seropositive. Sequenced sample: PBMCs. This rearrangement joins TRBV6-1 to TRBJ1-1, with a tentative D call TRBD1 (6 bases). CDR3 residues: CASSEQGRDTEAFF. The DNA for the CDR3 is TGTGCCAGCAGTGAACAGGGGCGAGACACTGAAGCTTTCTTT.